This T cell receptor beta chain was retrieved from a study of OX40 agonist ivuxolimab in advanced cancers. For the wider study: Ivuxolimab, which targeted the costimulatory receptor OX40 (CD134), was an agonistic, fully human IgG2 monoclonal antibody. Intravenous ivuxolimab was administered to patients every 2 weeks at six dose levels: 0.01, 0.1, 0.3, 1.5, 3 and 10 mg/kg. Among the approximately 54 dose-escalation patients, about 20 had hepatocellular carcinoma, 15 melanoma, 9 renal cell carcinoma and 9 head and neck cancer. A male proportion of under 85% and a mean age of 60 years, ranging from 23 to 79, were recorded for the dose-escalation cohort. Prior anti-PD-1, anti-PD-L1 or anti-CTLA-4 therapy was permitted, and less than 45% of dose-escalation patients had received checkpoint inhibitors. Three dose-escalation patients achieved partial responses, one with hepatocellular carcinoma and two with cutaneous melanoma. Peripheral TCRbeta sequencing aimed to test whether ivuxolimab altered TCR sequence diversity and caused clonal T-cell expansion. The paper reports the monotherapy dose-escalation portion (N of about 47 patients) of the phase I ivuxolimab trial.

Overall study results and their limits: Low levels of normalized T-cell clonal expansion were also seen in some nonresponding patients. Antigen specificity was not determined for the clonally expanded peripheral T cells. At doses of 0.1 to 3.0 mg/kg, clonal expansion of both CD4+ and CD8+ T cells in blood was seen between baseline and week 6. After ivuxolimab, CD8+ T cells had more expanded clones than CD4+ T cells on average. In the 0.1-3.0 mg/kg groups, partial responders had among the lowest normalized peripheral clonal expansion, particularly in CD8+ T cells.

The trial excluded patients who had a history of autoimmune disease or who were on systemic immunosuppression. Peripheral blood for TCR sequencing was drawn from every dose cohort at baseline, at cycle 4 day 1 and at cycle 7 day 1. Samples were obtained from an open-label, multicenter, first-in-human phase I dose-escalation trial of ivuxolimab. Adults with locally advanced or metastatic melanoma, renal cell carcinoma, hepatocellular carcinoma or head and neck squamous cell carcinoma were enrolled in the trial. Before TCR sequencing, CD4+ T cells and CD8+ T cells were sorted from peripheral blood as separate populations. To note about this clone: Its antigen is still unknown. No clone much larger than this one lies a single base away; base qualities are absent.

As encoded in the germline V gene, CDR1 is SGHDT while CDR2 is YYEEEE. The CDR3 covers 11 residues, taking in both the cysteine and the phenylalanine. Of the read, only the CDR3 DNA is kept; its 33 bases are in frame from base 1. V loses 2 bases of germline sequence and J loses 5 bases, and the interval between the two ends is 4 bases. Genomic DNA was extracted from sorted cells for sequencing of the TCRbeta CDR3 region. The immunoSEQ Assay was used for sequencing of TCRbeta CDR3 regions. The table was pulled from immuneACCESS by TCRdb, which kept in-frame rearrangements only. Such tables lose some clones; where checked, under half of the loss comes from unresolved V genes, and the rest has no known cause. The table for this sample lists more than 50,000 clones; 85% to 90% of them were counted only once. Together, the top ten hold approximately 1.8% of the sample.

Sequencing was performed on CD4+ or CD8+ T cells sorted from blood, taken in a trial of the OX40 agonist ivuxolimab. The V and J segments used are TRBV5-6 and TRBJ1-2, with an unclear D gene assignment. The sequence was collected from an adult with an advanced solid tumor such as melanoma, head and neck, liver or kidney cancer. The CDR3 region has the sequence CASSFQYGYTF. The nucleotides read TGTGCCAGCAGCTTCCAATATGGCTACACCTTC. Beyond the CDR3, the reference TRBV5-6 and TRBJ1-2 genes provide the residues; the full variable domain reads: DAGVTQSPTHLIKTRGQQVTLRCSPKSGHDTVSWYQQALGQGPQFIFQYYEEEERQRGNFPDRFSGHQFPNYSSELNVNALLLGDSALYLCASSFQYGYTFGSGTRLTVV.